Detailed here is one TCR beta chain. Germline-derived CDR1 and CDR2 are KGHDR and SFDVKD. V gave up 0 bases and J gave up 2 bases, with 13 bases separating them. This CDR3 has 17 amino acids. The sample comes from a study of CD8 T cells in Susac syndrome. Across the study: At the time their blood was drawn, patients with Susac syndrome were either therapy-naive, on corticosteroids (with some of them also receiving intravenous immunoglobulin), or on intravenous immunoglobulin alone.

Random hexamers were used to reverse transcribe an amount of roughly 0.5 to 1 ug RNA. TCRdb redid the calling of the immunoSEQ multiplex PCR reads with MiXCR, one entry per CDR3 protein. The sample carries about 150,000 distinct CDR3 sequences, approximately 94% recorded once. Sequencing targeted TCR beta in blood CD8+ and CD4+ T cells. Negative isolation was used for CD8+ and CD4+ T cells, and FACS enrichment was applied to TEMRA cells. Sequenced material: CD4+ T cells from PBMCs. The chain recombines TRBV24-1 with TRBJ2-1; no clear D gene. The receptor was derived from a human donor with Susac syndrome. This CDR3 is CATSDLLSGGTYNEQFF. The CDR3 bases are TGTGCCACCAGTGATTTGCTCAGTGGCGGTACCTACAATGAGCAGTTCTTC.